This TCR beta chain was found in a study of blood T cell repertoires in COVID-19. Authors' analysis steps: How many nucleated cells were present was estimated from reference gene primer amplification. Only in-frame clones appear in the TCRdb table, and some are missing; sequencing was by immunoSEQ multiplex PCR. The D gene and trimming were derived from the DNA, and the V and J assignments and clone size from that table. The data hold more than 250,000 clones, with 65% to 90% observed a single time. Trimming left V 7 bases short and J 5 bases short, with 13 bases between. The CDR3 extends over 13 amino acids. Germline V gene lookup returns CDR1 SGHAT and CDR2 FQNNGV.

This rearrangement joins TRBV11-2 to TRBJ2-3; D unclear. The sequencing input was peripheral blood. The source is a man over 45 with active or convalescent COVID-19. CDR3 nucleotides: TGTGCCAGCAACATTGCTGGCGGAGATACGCAGTATTTT. Protein: CASNIAGGDTQYF.